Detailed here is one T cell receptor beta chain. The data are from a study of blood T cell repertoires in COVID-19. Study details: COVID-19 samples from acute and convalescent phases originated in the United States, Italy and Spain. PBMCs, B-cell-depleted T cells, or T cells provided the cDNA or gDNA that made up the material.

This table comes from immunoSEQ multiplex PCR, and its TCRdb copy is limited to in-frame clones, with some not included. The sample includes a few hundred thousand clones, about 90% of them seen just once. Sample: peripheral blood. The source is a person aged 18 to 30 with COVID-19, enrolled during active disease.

Written as DNA, the CDR3 is TGTGCCAGCGTCCTAGCGGGAGGTTACAATGAGCAGTTCTTC. It is translated as CASVLAGGYNEQFF. The V and J genes are TRBV7-9 and TRBJ2-1; 11 positions agree with TRBD2. The CDR3 contains 14 residues. CDR1 and CDR2 (germline): SEHNR, FQNEAQ (reference sequence). The V gene end was trimmed by 8 bases and the J gene end by 4 bases; junction bases not matched to a gene: 4.